The 27 T cell receptor beta chains in this list originate from one sample, sequenced in a study of vaccination and CD4 T cells after COVID-19. Treatment given: roughly nine-day PBMC culture with coronavirus spike peptide pools or control peptides (ViraFEST assay). The assay that was used to sequence DNA from cultured CD4+ T cells was the Oncomine TCR Beta short-read assay. TCRdb re-called the PCR reads through MiXCR, storing one row per CDR3 protein. The sample lists 20,000 to 25,000 distinct CDR3 sequences, over 50% occurring once. Their recognized antigens are unknown. The sequencing input was CD4+ T cells from blood, cultured in vitro. The source is a human donor who had recovered from COVID-19.

The chain has TRBV5-4 and TRBJ1-6; D is perhaps TRBD1 (5 bases). V was cut by 0 bases and J by 6 bases, with 7 bases left in between. The CDR3 has 14 residues. Germline V gene sequence: CDR1 SGHNT, CDR2 YYREEE (reference sequence). Here the CDR3 reads CASSLGGSNSPLHF. CDR3 nucleotides: TGTGCCAGCAGCTTGGGGGGCAGTAATTCACCCCTCCACTTT.

This clonotype was found once. V is TRBV20-1 and J is TRBJ2-7; 7 positions agree with TRBD1. The CDR3 runs 14 residues. V shed 5 bases, J shed 2 bases, and the junction held 9 bases outside the gene matches. From germline, CDR1 is DFQATT and CDR2 SNEGSKA (reference sequence). The CDR3 bases are TGCAGTGCTTCCCGGGACAGTGAGACCTACGAGCAGTACTTC. Amino acids: CSASRDSETYEQYF.

The chain is built from TRBV6-1 and TRBJ2-2; maybe TRBD1 (6 bases). Germline CDR1 is MNHNS and CDR2 is SASEGT. Trimming pared 7 bases from V and 6 bases from J, leaving 12 bases between. The CDR3 has 13 amino acids. The CDR3 spells CASNRVEAGELFF. CDR3 nucleotide sequence: TGTGCCAGCAACAGGGTGGAGGCCGGGGAGCTGTTTTTT.

V is TRBV7-2 and J is TRBJ1-6; perhaps TRBD1 as D (5 bases). Trimming took 1 base from V and 11 from J, leaving 18 bases between them. There are 16 residues in the CDR3. Per germline, CDR1 SGHTA and CDR2 FQGNSA. The CDR3 nucleotides are TGTGCCAGCAGCTTAGGACAGACTCTAGAGACTCCACCCCTCCACTTT. Its translation is CASSLGQTLETPPLHF.

The J gene is TRBJ1-1, the V gene TRBV7-6; D unresolved. The CDR3 runs 13 residues. The germline V and J ends were trimmed by 4 bases and 0 bases, with 6 bases remaining between them. Germline CDR1 is SGHVS and CDR2 is FNYEAQ. The DNA of the CDR3 is TGTGCCAGCAGCTCCCGTATGAACACTGAAGCTTTCTTT. It encodes CASSSRMNTEAFF.

The chain is built from TRBV6-1 and TRBJ2-3; D could derive from TRBD1 or TRBD2 (5 bases each). V gave up 5 bases and J gave up 7 bases, with 19 bases separating them. Germline V gene data show CDR1 as MNHNS and CDR2 as SASEGT. CDR3 length equals 15 residues. The CDR3 loop reads CASSQTTGLANTQYF. DNA for the CDR3: TGTGCCAGCAGTCAGACGACGGGGCTGGCAAATACGCAGTATTTT.

This clonotype was picked up a small number of times. The rearrangement uses TRBV15 and TRBJ1-2; TRBD1 might be the D (5 bases). The CDR3 has 13 amino acids. Per the germline V gene, CDR1 is LNHNV and CDR2 is YYDKDF (reference sequence). V gave up 4 bases and J gave up 3 bases, with 9 bases separating them. CDR3 residues: CATSTGDYYGYTF. The DNA for the CDR3 is TGTGCCACCAGCACCGGGGACTACTATGGCTACACCTTC.

This chain connects TRBV18 to TRBJ1-2, with a weak D call TRBD1 (5 bases). CDR3 length: 14 amino acids. CDR1 is KGHSH, CDR2 LQKENI, per germline. V was shortened by 5 bases and J by 1 base, with 11 bases between the two germline ends. CDR3: CASSLGRLNYGYTF. The CDR3 nucleotides read TGTGCCAGCTCATTGGGACGGCTTAACTATGGCTACACCTTC.

V usage is TRBV12-3 or TRBV12-4 and J usage is TRBJ2-7; a weak D match, TRBD2 (6 bases). Trimming took 6 bases from V and 6 from J, leaving 18 bases between them. The CDR3 covers 14 residues. CDR3 bases: TGTGCCAGCAGCCTTCCAGGGTCCGGGGGCGAGCAGTACTTC. Its translation: CASSLPGSGGEQYF.

The J gene is TRBJ2-3, the V gene TRBV20-1; no clear D. This CDR3 is 14 amino acids long. Trimming stripped 1 base from V and 2 bases from J, with 10 bases between. Per the germline V gene, CDR1 is DFQATT and CDR2 is SNEGSKA (reference sequence). CDR3 protein: CSARGNFDTDTQYF. The CDR3 nucleotides read TGCAGTGCTAGAGGTAACTTCGACACAGATACGCAGTATTTT.

The chain couples TRBV29-1 to TRBJ1-5; D not certain. The CDR3 is 13 residues long. The V gene's germline CDR1 is SQVTM and CDR2 ANQGSEA. V was clipped by 6 bases and J by 0 bases, with 9 bases between them. DNA of the CDR3: TGCAGCGTAAAACGGGATAGCAATCAGCCCCAGCATTTT. Translated, it gives CSVKRDSNQPQHF.

This sequence joins TRBV6-1 and TRBJ1-1; perhaps TRBD1 as D (5 bases). V gave up 4 bases and J gave up 2 bases, with 8 bases separating them. The CDR3 length is 13 residues. Germline values: CDR1 MNHNS, CDR2 SASEGT. The CDR3 sequence: CASSADSNTEAFF. The CDR3 region has the DNA TGTGCCAGCAGTGCCGACAGTAACACTGAAGCTTTCTTT.

This chain's CDR3 is CASLGTQWGDTQYF. DNA for the CDR3: TGTGCCAGCCTAGGGACACAATGGGGAGATACGCAGTATTTT. The genes are TRBV7-2 and TRBJ2-3; tentatively, D is TRBD1 (6 bases). Per the germline V gene, CDR1 is SGHTA and CDR2 is FQGNSA. The CDR3 length is 14 residues. V lost 8 bases to trimming and J lost 5 bases, with 17 bases between them.

The rearrangement joins TRBV6-1 to TRBJ2-3; TRBD2 agrees at 7 bases. The V and J ends lost 8 bases and 14 bases, in that order; junction bases with no gene match: 7. The CDR3 totals 10 residues. Germline lookup yields CDR1 MNHNS and CDR2 SASEGT. This CDR3 reads CASRSGVGYF. The CDR3 nucleotides read TGTGCCAGCCGGAGCGGGGTTGGGTATTTT.

The rearrangement joins TRBV30 to TRBJ2-6; D is unresolved. Germline assignment: CDR1 GTSNPN and CDR2 SVGIG (reference sequence). CDR3 size: 13 residues. V was clipped by 5 bases and J by 0 bases, with 5 bases between them. Written as DNA, the CDR3 is TGTGCCTGGCAGCCCTCTGGGGCCAACGTCCTGACTTTC. This translates into CAWQPSGANVLTF.

This clonotype was found a few times. CDR3 coding DNA: TGTGCCAGCGTGGGGTCTGTCCGGGAGGGCGAGCAGTACTTC. Its translation is CASVGSVREGEQYF. The chain recombines TRBV2 with TRBJ2-7; 8 bases align to TRBD2. This CDR3 has 14 amino acids. J gave up 6 bases and V 8 bases, and 12 bases lay outside the gene matches. The V gene's germline CDR1 is SNHLY and CDR2 FYNNEI.

This sequence joins TRBV19 and TRBJ1-5; D gene ambiguous. This CDR3 has 15 residues. Trimming stripped 9 bases from V and 0 bases from J, with 15 bases between. Germline V gene lookup returns CDR1 LNHDA and CDR2 SQIVND (reference sequence). The CDR3 here is CASEKGGYSNQPQHF. In DNA, the CDR3 is TGTGCCAGCGAAAAGGGAGGTTATAGCAATCAGCCCCAGCATTTT.

The V gene is TRBV9, the J gene TRBJ1-1, with D tentatively TRBD1 (5 bases). Trimming pared 4 bases from V and 1 base from J, leaving 14 bases between. Germline V lookup: CDR1 SGDLS, CDR2 YYNGEE. The CDR3 covers 15 residues. CDR3 DNA: TGTGCCAGCAGCCGTGGGGGGACCGAGAACACTGAAGCTTTCTTT. Its protein is CASSRGGTENTEAFF.

The chain links TRBV7-6 to TRBJ1-3; tentatively, D is TRBD1 (6 bases). Trimming removed 1 base from V and 4 bases from J, with 11 bases in between. Germline V gives CDR1 SGHVS, CDR2 FNYEAQ. CDR3 length: 15 amino acids. This CDR3 reads CASSLEGGRGNTIYF. Written as DNA, the CDR3 is TGTGCCAGCAGCTTAGAGGGGGGCCGCGGAAACACCATATATTTT. Based on the CDR3 plus reference TRBV7-6 and TRBJ1-3, the full variable domain is GAGVSQSPRYKVTKRGQDVALRCDPISGHVSLYWYRQALGQGPEFLTYFNYEAQQDKSGLPNDRFSAERPEGSISTLTIQRTEQRDSAMYRCASSLEGGRGNTIYFGEGSWLTVV.

The chain combines TRBV20-1 with TRBJ1-2, with 12 nucleotides matching TRBD1. V shed 0 bases and J 11 bases; nucleotides not matched to a gene: 7. The V gene's germline CDR1 is DFQATT and CDR2 SNEGSKA (reference sequence). The CDR3 has 14 residues. CDR3 in DNA: TGCAGTGCTAGAGAGGAACCGGGACAGGGGGCGTACACCTTC. The encoded protein is CSAREEPGQGAYTF.

The chain combines TRBV6-2 or TRBV6-3 with TRBJ1-1; D is unresolved. V was trimmed by 2 bases and J by 0 bases, leaving 7 bases between them. CDR1 MNHEY and CDR2 SVGEGT come from the germline V gene. CDR3 size: 14 residues. The CDR3 sequence: CASSYNEMNTEAFF. CDR3 bases: TGTGCCAGCAGTTACAATGAGATGAACACTGAAGCTTTCTTT.

The J gene is TRBJ2-7, the V gene TRBV7-2, with D possibly matching TRBD1 (6 bases). Germline CDR1 reads SGHTA; CDR2 reads FQGNSA. The V end lost 1 base, the J end lost 4 bases, and 17 bases lay between the germline ends. This CDR3 is 16 amino acids long. The CDR3: CASSLGNLDSRYEQYF. The CDR3 bases are TGTGCCAGCAGCTTAGGAAATCTGGACAGCAGATACGAGCAGTACTTC.

This clonotype occurred a few times. This sequence joins TRBV20-1 and TRBJ1-6; 7 bases fit TRBD1. V gave up 0 bases and J gave up 6 bases; unmatched junction bases: 2. The CDR3 has 14 residues. Germline loops: CDR1 DFQATT, CDR2 SNEGSKA (reference sequence). The CDR3 nucleotides are TGCAGTGCTAGAGAGACAGGGAGTAATTCACCCCTCCACTTT. Amino acid sequence: CSARETGSNSPLHF.

In this sample, this clonotype is medium-sized (0.01 to 0.1%). The J gene is TRBJ2-3, the V gene TRBV11-2; 8 nucleotides agree with TRBD2. CDR3 length: 15 residues. The V and J ends lost 5 bases and 1 base, in that order; junction bases with no gene match: 5. The germline CDR1 and CDR2 sequences are SGHAT and FQNNGV. CDR3 region: CASSQAGVGTDTQYF. The CDR3 bases are TGTGCCAGCAGCCAAGCGGGAGTTGGCACAGATACGCAGTATTTT.

The genes are TRBV6-1 and TRBJ1-6; D gene uncertain. This CDR3 has 11 amino acids. V lost 3 bases and J lost 12, with 6 bases in between. Germline CDR1 is MNHNS and CDR2 is SASEGT. The CDR3 sequence is CASSEEGPLHF. The DNA of the CDR3 is TGTGCCAGCAGTGAGGAGGGACCCCTCCACTTT.

This rearrangement joins TRBV5-5 to TRBJ1-6; D not certain. The V end was cut by 5 bases, the J end by 8 bases, with 17 bases between. Germline CDR1 SGHKS, CDR2 YYEKEE (reference sequence). The CDR3 runs 15 residues. The CDR3 nucleotides read TGTGCCAGCAGGCCCGAGTACAGCGGGTATTCACCCCTCCACTTT. It yields the protein CASRPEYSGYSPLHF.

The V gene is TRBV20-1, the J gene TRBJ2-7; TRBD2 aligns across 9 bases. The CDR3 spans 15 residues. CDR1 DFQATT and CDR2 SNEGSKA come from the germline V gene (reference sequence). J gave up 5 bases and V 6 bases, and 14 bases lay outside the gene matches. This CDR3 reads CSARLYSGGSDEQYF. The CDR3 DNA reads TGCAGTGCCCGGCTTTATAGCGGGGGTAGCGACGAGCAGTACTTC.